Each of the 31 T cell receptor beta chains below was sequenced from the same sample in a study of blood T cell repertoires in COVID-19. The repertoire was sequenced with immunoSEQ multiplex PCR; TCRdb's copy has only in-frame clones and lacks some. The sample lists a few hundred thousand clones, 81% occurring once. The sample comprised peripheral blood. The receptor set was obtained from a human donor with acute or convalescent COVID-19. The donor label of this sample is uncertain.

Here the CDR3 DNA reads TGTGCCAGCAGTGAACCCCGGCGATCCAGGGAGACCCAGTACTTC. It encodes CASSEPRRSRETQYF. This chain joins TRBV6-1 and TRBJ2-5; D ambiguous. CDR3 length: 15 amino acids. The V gene lost 2 bases and the J gene lost 5 bases, with 15 bases spanning the gap. Per the germline V gene, CDR1 is MNHNS and CDR2 is SASEGT.

This clone was seen once. The chain is built from TRBV15 and TRBJ1-6, with TRBD1 as a possible D gene (6 bases). Trimming pared 6 bases from V and 10 bases from J, leaving 13 bases between. CDR3 length: 13 residues. CDR1 LNHNV and CDR2 YYDKDF come from the germline V gene (reference sequence). This CDR3 reads CATSGGPWSPLHF. The CDR3 region has the DNA TGTGCCACCAGTGGGGGCCCCTGGTCACCCCTCCACTTT.

The rearrangement joins TRBV15 to TRBJ2-1; no clear D gene. CDR3 length equals 15 residues. Germline V gene data show CDR1 as LNHNV and CDR2 as YYDKDF (reference sequence). V was clipped by 0 bases and J by 5 bases, with 11 bases between them. This CDR3 is CATSRDRVLDNEQFF. CDR3 in DNA: TGTGCCACCAGCAGAGACCGGGTTCTTGACAATGAGCAGTTCTTC.

This chain uses TRBV7-6 with TRBJ2-5; 11 nucleotides match TRBD2. The CDR3 is made up of 17 amino acids. Germline assignment: CDR1 SGHVS and CDR2 FNYEAQ. Trimming took 5 bases from V and 5 from J; bases not matched to a gene: 13. The CDR3 bases are TGTGCCAGCAGCCGGCGAGGTAGCGGGAGGGCCCTTGAGACCCAGTACTTC. Translating gives CASSRRGSGRALETQYF.

This clone was seen a single time. This rearrangement joins TRBV1 to TRBJ1-1. TRBV1 is a pseudogene segment. The CDR3 contains 13 residues. The CDR3 loop reads CTSSQAVNTEAFF. The CDR3 DNA reads as TGCACCAGCAGCCAGGCGGTGAACACTGAAGCTTTCTTT.

The rearrangement joins TRBV7-2 to TRBJ2-7; 9 bases are shared with TRBD2. This CDR3 comprises 15 residues. V trimming: 1 base; J trimming: 4 bases; junction bases outside the gene matches: 5. CDR1 is SGHTA and CDR2 is FQGNSA in the germline V gene. CDR3 in amino acids: CASSLDLAGFYEQYF. The CDR3 DNA reads TGTGCCAGCAGCTTAGACCTAGCGGGGTTTTACGAGCAGTACTTC.

The chain employs TRBV4-1 and TRBJ1-4; D call uncertain. V gave up 3 bases and J gave up 4 bases, with 12 bases separating them. CDR3 size: 15 residues. CDR1 is MGHRA, CDR2 YSYEKL, per germline. This CDR3 reads CASSQFSTDNEKLFF. The CDR3 nucleotides read TGCGCCAGCAGCCAGTTTTCGACTGATAATGAAAAACTGTTTTTT.

This clone was seen once. Other DNA sequences of this sample code for an identical CDR3. The chain uses TRBV12-3 or TRBV12-4 and TRBJ2-7; D is unresolved. This CDR3 region has 12 residues. Trimming removed 2 bases at V and 4 bases at J, with 6 bases between. The CDR3: CASSLSGYEQYF. The CDR3 nucleotides are TGTGCCAGCAGTTTATCCGGGTACGAGCAGTACTTC.

The chain uses TRBV7-8 and TRBJ1-4, with 9 bases that match TRBD1. Germline trimming cut 6 bases from V and 5 bases from J; bases unmatched to any gene: 10. The CDR3 covers 16 residues. Germline lookup yields CDR1 SGHVS and CDR2 FQNEAQ. CDR3 protein: CASSNEPGTGNEKLFF. The CDR3 DNA is TGTGCCAGCAGTAACGAGCCCGGGACAGGGAATGAAAAACTGTTTTTT. The entire variable domain, with the rest obtained from reference TRBV7-8 and TRBJ1-4, is as follows: GAGVSQSPRYKVAKRGQDVALRCDPISGHVSLFWYQQALGQGPEFLTYFQNEAQLDKSGLPSDRFFAERPEGSVSTLKIQRTQQEDSAVYLCASSNEPGTGNEKLFFGSGTQLSVL.

This clone was counted a few times. The chain links TRBV28 to TRBJ1-6; the D gene is possibly TRBD1 (5 bases). Germline CDR1 is MDHEN and CDR2 is SYDVKM. The CDR3 consists of 15 residues. V dropped 2 bases and J dropped 5 bases, with 10 bases sitting between them. Here the CDR3 reads CASSLVIGDNSPLHF. The CDR3 bases are TGTGCCAGCAGTTTAGTTATAGGGGATAATTCACCCCTCCACTTT.

V and J are TRBV6-1 and TRBJ1-3, with a tentative D call TRBD1 (6 bases). Germline V gene lookup returns CDR1 MNHNS and CDR2 SASEGT. The V end lost 0 bases, the J end lost 0 bases, and 9 bases lay between the germline ends. CDR3 length: 16 residues. CDR3 region: CASSEADSGSGNTIYF. The DNA for the CDR3 is TGTGCCAGCAGTGAAGCGGACAGTGGCTCTGGAAACACCATATATTTT.

The chain is built from TRBV5-1 and TRBJ1-2; possibly TRBD1 for D (5 bases). V shed 6 bases and J shed 3 bases, with 9 bases lying between them. The length of the CDR3 is 12 residues. In germline, CDR1 is SGHRS, CDR2 YFSETQ. The CDR3 here is CASKDSYYGYTF. In DNA form, the CDR3 reads TGCGCCAGCAAAGACAGCTACTATGGCTACACCTTC.

V usage is TRBV13 and J usage is TRBJ1-2; 7 bases map to TRBD1. The J segment lost 0 bases and the V segment lost 5 bases, leaving 9 bases of the junction unmatched. The CDR3 spans 16 residues. The germline gives CDR1 PRHDT, CDR2 FYEKMQ (reference sequence). The CDR3 nucleotides read TGTGCCAGCAGCGAACGAGACAGGGCCGCTAACTATGGCTACACCTTC. Its protein is CASSERDRAANYGYTF.

The rearrangement uses TRBV18 and TRBJ1-6; D is undetermined. V was clipped by 2 bases and J by 0 bases, with 14 bases between them. The germline gives CDR1 KGHSH, CDR2 LQKENI. The CDR3 contains 18 residues. CDR3 bases: TGTGCCAGCTCACCATGGGCGGCGGGGAGCTCCTATAATTCACCCCTCCACTTT. It specifies CASSPWAAGSSYNSPLHF. The entire variable domain, with the rest obtained from reference TRBV18 and TRBJ1-6, is as follows: NAGVMQNPRHLVRRRGQEARLRCSPMKGHSHVYWYRQLPEEGLKFMVYLQKENIIDESGMPKERFSAEFPKEGPSILRIQQVVRGDSAAYFCASSPWAAGSSYNSPLHFGNGTRLTVT.

J is TRBJ1-6 and V is TRBV18, with TRBD1 matching 9 bases. The CDR3 is 15 amino acids. Germline-derived CDR1 and CDR2 are KGHSH and LQKENI. Unmatched junction bases numbered 2, after V lost 3 bases and J lost 5 bases. The CDR3 region has the DNA TGTGCCAGCTCACCCAGACAGGGGGATAATTCACCCCTCCACTTT. This encodes CASSPRQGDNSPLHF.

The chain links TRBV6-5 to TRBJ1-1, with D unclear. Germline lookup yields CDR1 MNHEY and CDR2 SVGAGI. Trimming removed 4 bases at V and 11 bases at J, with 11 bases between. The CDR3 is made up of 11 amino acids. CDR3 protein: CASSFLGEAFF. The DNA of the CDR3 is TGTGCCAGCAGTTTCCTCGGGGAGGCTTTCTTT.

The rearrangement uses TRBV2 and TRBJ2-1; possibly TRBD1 for D (6 bases). Germline assignment: CDR1 SNHLY and CDR2 FYNNEI. V gave up 6 bases and J gave up 7 bases, with 13 bases separating them. The CDR3 extends over 13 amino acids. The CDR3: CASSYNTGNEQFF. As DNA, the CDR3 is TGTGCCAGCAGCTACAATACAGGGAATGAGCAGTTCTTC.

This clone turned up a few times. The genes are TRBV4-1 and TRBJ1-1; D is unresolved. Germline V gene data show CDR1 as MGHRA and CDR2 as YSYEKL. V was clipped by 1 base and J by 0 bases, with 15 bases between them. The CDR3 runs to 17 residues. CDR3 DNA: TGCGCCAGCAGCCAAGTCGCCGCGGGAAGGGTGAACACTGAAGCTTTCTTT. Translation gives CASSQVAAGRVNTEAFF.

The V call is TRBV19, the J call TRBJ1-1; 7 bases match TRBD1. Germline values: CDR1 LNHDA, CDR2 SQIVND (reference sequence). After removal of 6 bases from V and 5 bases from J, the junction contained 6 bases not matched to a gene. This CDR3 comprises 13 residues. DNA for the CDR3: TGTGCCAGTAGGAACAGGGGTGGAACTGAAGCTTTCTTT. It yields the protein CASRNRGGTEAFF.

The chain is built from TRBV30 and TRBJ1-1; 7 bases fit TRBD1. The germline V gene has CDR1 GTSNPN and CDR2 SVGIG (reference sequence). V shed 4 bases, J shed 7 bases, and the junction held 3 bases outside the gene matches. The CDR3 consists of 11 residues. CDR3 amino acids: CAWTRTGEAFF. Written as DNA, the CDR3 is TGTGCCTGGACCCGGACAGGTGAAGCTTTCTTT.

The rearrangement links TRBV19 to TRBJ1-1; 7 bases map to TRBD1. V shed 3 bases, J shed 3 bases, and the junction held 4 bases outside the gene matches. Germline loops: CDR1 LNHDA, CDR2 SQIVND (reference sequence). The CDR3 contains 14 residues. The CDR3 reads CASSMWDSYTEAFF. CDR3 DNA sequence: TGTGCCAGTAGTATGTGGGACAGCTACACTGAAGCTTTCTTT.

The chain joins TRBV2 to TRBJ2-3; 10 bases fit TRBD2. V trimming: 6 bases; J trimming: 1 base; junction bases outside the gene matches: 4. The germline V gene encodes CDR1 SNHLY and CDR2 FYNNEI. CDR3 size: 15 residues. In nucleotides, the CDR3 is TGTGCCAGCAGATTCCTAGCGGGGGGCACAGATACGCAGTATTTT. It translates to CASRFLAGGTDTQYF.

V gene TRBV15 combines with J gene TRBJ2-2, with TRBD2 matching over 7 bases. The CDR3 has 15 residues. The J segment lost 4 bases and the V segment lost 1 base, leaving 3 bases of the junction unmatched. CDR1 and CDR2 (germline): LNHNV, YYDKDF (reference sequence). The CDR3 is CATSRGGGGTGELFF. CDR3 nucleotides: TGTGCCACCAGCAGAGGGGGCGGGGGCACCGGGGAGCTGTTTTTT.

The rearrangement joins TRBV6-4 to TRBJ1-2; 9 bases are a match to TRBD1. The trim removed 5 bases at V and 5 bases at J, leaving 6 bases unmatched. This CDR3 region has 14 residues. The germline V gene encodes CDR1 MRHNA and CDR2 SNTAGT. For the CDR3, the DNA is TGTGCCAGCAGTCACGACGGGACAGGGTATGGCTACACCTTC. This translates into CASSHDGTGYGYTF.

The chain has TRBV6-6 and TRBJ2-5, with 15 bases that match TRBD2. This CDR3 contains 17 residues. V shed 5 bases, J shed 5 bases, and the junction held 9 bases outside the gene matches. The germline CDR1 and CDR2 sequences are MNHNY and SVGAGI (reference sequence). The CDR3 loop is CASSLRTSGRVGETQYF. The CDR3, as DNA: TGTGCCAGCAGTCTGAGGACTAGCGGGAGGGTGGGGGAGACCCAGTACTTC.

The chain employs TRBV18 and TRBJ2-1; 11 positions agree with TRBD2. Germline trimming cut 3 bases from V and 7 bases from J; bases unmatched to any gene: 11. Germline CDR1 KGHSH, CDR2 LQKENI. This CDR3 has 17 residues. CDR3 sequence (DNA): TGTGCCAGCTCACCCAGAGTAGCGGGAGGGCCGAGGAATGAGCAGTTCTTC. Residues: CASSPRVAGGPRNEQFF.

As DNA, the CDR3 is TGCGCCAGCAGTGAGGTTCGGGGAACCGGTGAAAAACTGTTTTTT. This translates into CASSEVRGTGEKLFF. The rearrangement links TRBV10-2 to TRBJ1-4; D is unclear. CDR3 length: 15 amino acids. In germline, CDR1 is WSHSY, CDR2 SAAADI. Between the trimmed V and J ends, which lost 2 bases and 7 bases, there was a span of 14 bases.

The chain uses TRBV10-3 and TRBJ1-5; D might be TRBD1 (5 bases). The germline CDR1 and CDR2 sequences are ENHRY and SYGVKD. Trimming took 7 bases from V and 4 from J, leaving 11 bases between them. The CDR3 spans 13 residues. The CDR3 protein is CAINPGPNQPQHF. Written as DNA, the CDR3 is TGTGCCATCAATCCAGGGCCAAATCAGCCCCAGCATTTT.

The chain links TRBV10-3 to TRBJ1-1, with D maybe TRBD1 (5 bases). This CDR3 is built from 13 residues. Germline V lookup: CDR1 ENHRY, CDR2 SYGVKD. V lost 5 bases to trimming and J lost 5 bases, with 12 bases between them. CDR3 coding DNA: TGTGCCATCAGTCCGACAAGGGGTACTGAAGCTTTCTTT. The encoded protein is CAISPTRGTEAFF.

The rearrangement uses TRBV5-1 and TRBJ2-2, with D maybe TRBD1 (6 bases). Germline CDR1 reads SGHRS; CDR2 reads YFSETQ. Between the trimmed V and J ends, which lost 3 bases and 0 bases, there was a span of 12 bases. This CDR3 is 16 amino acids long. The CDR3 protein is CASSSSGDTNTGELFF. In DNA, the CDR3 is TGCGCCAGCAGCTCATCCGGGGACACGAACACCGGGGAGCTGTTTTTT.

The genes are TRBV4-1 and TRBJ1-2; D may be TRBD1 (6 bases). Per germline, CDR1 MGHRA and CDR2 YSYEKL. The CDR3 is 15 amino acids. With 2 bases removed from V and 2 bases from J, the gap between germline ends came to 12 bases. This CDR3 is CASSQSTGRNYGYTF. In nucleotides, the CDR3 is TGCGCCAGCAGCCAATCAACAGGGCGAAACTATGGCTACACCTTC.